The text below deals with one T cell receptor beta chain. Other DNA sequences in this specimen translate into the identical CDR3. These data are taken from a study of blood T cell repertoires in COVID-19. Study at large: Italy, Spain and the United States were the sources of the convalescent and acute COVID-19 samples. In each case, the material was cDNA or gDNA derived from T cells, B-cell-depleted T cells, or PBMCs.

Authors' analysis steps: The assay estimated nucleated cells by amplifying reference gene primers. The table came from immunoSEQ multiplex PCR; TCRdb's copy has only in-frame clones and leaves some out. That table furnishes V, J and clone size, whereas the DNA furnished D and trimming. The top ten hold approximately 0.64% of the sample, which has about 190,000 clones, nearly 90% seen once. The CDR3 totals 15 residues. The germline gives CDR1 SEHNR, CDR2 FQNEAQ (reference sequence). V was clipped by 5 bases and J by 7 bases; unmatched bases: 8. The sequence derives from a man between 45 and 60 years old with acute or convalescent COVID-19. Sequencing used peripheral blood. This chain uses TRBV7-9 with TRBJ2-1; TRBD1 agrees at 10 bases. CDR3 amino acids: CASSPDRGPWNEQFF. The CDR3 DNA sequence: TGTGCCAGCAGCCCAGACAGGGGGCCTTGGAATGAGCAGTTCTTC.